Below, one T cell receptor beta chain is given with its context. Its specificity is not known. CDR3 size: 22 residues. The germline V gene encodes CDR1 SGHRS and CDR2 YFSETQ. The V gene end was trimmed by 3 bases and the J gene end by 2 bases; junction bases not matched to a gene: 24. Participating donors were healthy, HIV-negative adults free of recent acute infections or vaccinations. The investigators split CD4+ cells into a CD45RA+ naive subset and a CD45RA-negative memory subset. The sample belongs to a study of shared clonotypes between healthy human individuals. Study-wide points: Despite large depth, sorted-subset datasets appeared incompletely sequenced. An effect of sequencing depth on clonotype sharing among donors was expected.

TCRdb's copy holds only in-frame clones and misses some; the assay was immunoSEQ multiplex PCR. Of a few million clones listed, approximately 90% were seen once; the top ten hold over 0.12%. The sequencing input was naive CD4+ T cells sorted from blood. Subset defined: CD45RA+ positively selected. The clonotype originates from a man aged 18 to 29 in good health. This chain connects TRBV5-1 to TRBJ1-4, with 8 bases matching TRBD1. CDR3 sequence (DNA): TGCGCCAGCAGCTGGGCCCCCACAGGACAGGGAAATAACGAATGGACTAATGAAAAACTGTTTTTT. It codes for CASSWAPTGQGNNEWTNEKLFF.